This is a list of T cell receptor beta chains from one sample in a study of shared clonotypes between healthy human individuals. The data were produced by immunoSEQ multiplex PCR, yet TCRdb's version contains in-frame clones alone and is incomplete. The data contain about 2.4 million clones, 90% to 95% of them singletons. The source material was naive CD4+ T cells from PBMCs. The receptors were gathered from a man younger than 35 in good health. Some clones in this sample may be carry-over from other donors' samples. The CDR3 runs from the conserved cysteine through the conserved F or W. The order of the fields is J gene, D gene, V gene, clone size, CDR3 DNA, CDR3 protein. D genes are given only for firm matches. Clone sizes are given selectively: once, few, many, or a class where the clone is expanded.

>TRBJ2-1|NA|TRBV7-2|NA
TGTGCCAGCAGCTTAGCTGGGGGCGGTGAGCAGTTCTTC
CASSLAGGGEQFF
>TRBJ2-5|NA|TRBV27|NA
TGTGCTGAAGAAGAGACCCAGTACTTC
CAEEETQYF
>TRBJ1-3|NA|TRBV28|NA
TGTGCCAGCAGTTTTCGTCCTCAGTTTCCTGGAAACACCATATATTTT
CASSFRPQFPGNTIYF
>TRBJ1-1|TRBD1|TRBV6-5|NA
TGTGCCAGCAGATACAGGGGAGGGACTGAAGCTTTCTTT
CASRYRGGTEAFF
>TRBJ1-1|NA|TRBV14|NA
TGTGCCAGCAGCCAAGTCCCTATGAACACTGAAGCTTTCTTT
CASSQVPMNTEAFF
>TRBJ2-5|NA|TRBV5-1|NA
TGCGCCAGCAGCTTGTTTTTAGCGGTGGGGGAGACCCAGTACTTC
CASSLFLAVGETQYF
>TRBJ1-2|NA|TRBV6-1|NA
TGTGCCACCACTACCTACGCTGGGGGGGGCTACACCTTC
CATTTYAGGGYTF
>TRBJ2-1|NA|TRBV28|NA
TGTGCCAGCAGTTTAACCGGCCATGAGCAGTTCTTC
CASSLTGHEQFF
>TRBJ2-2|TRBD2|TRBV7-3|NA
TGTGCCAGCAGCTTACGGCGGGAGGGTAGCGGGGAGCTGTTTTTT
CASSLRREGSGELFF
>TRBJ1-3|NA|TRBV4-1|NA
TGCGCCAGCAGCCATAACCTCAGGGTTTCTGGAAACACCATATATTTT
CASSHNLRVSGNTIYF
>TRBJ1-2|NA|TRBV2|NA
TGTGCCAGCAGTGAAGGGGTGGGTGGCTACACCTTC
CASSEGVGGYTF
>TRBJ2-1|TRBD2|TRBV18|NA
TGTGCCAGCTCACCAGACCTAGCGGGGTACAATGAGCAGTTCTTC
CASSPDLAGYNEQFF
>TRBJ1-3|TRBD1|TRBV14|few
TGTGCCAGCAGCCCCCTCGACAGGGCTAAGACCATATATTTT
CASSPLDRAKTIYF
>TRBJ2-5|NA|TRBV28|NA
TGTGCCAGCAGTTTATCTTGGACAGCCGAGACCCAGTACTTC
CASSLSWTAETQYF
>TRBJ1-5|NA|TRBV28|NA
TGTGCCAGCGCTGCTTCGCTAGGGGGACAGCCCCAGCATTTT
CASAASLGGQPQHF
>TRBJ2-7|NA|TRBV18|NA
TGTGCCAGCTCACTGCGGACAGCAAGAAGCTCCTACGAGCAGTACTTC
CASSLRTARSSYEQYF
>TRBJ1-5|TRBD1|TRBV5-1|NA
TGCGCCAGCAGCTTGGAAAACAGGGGGCGACGGCAGCCCCAGCATTTT
CASSLENRGRRQPQHF
>TRBJ2-1|NA|TRBV5-6|NA
TGTGCCAGCAGCTTGGTGAAGTGGGGCTACAATGAGCAGTTCTTC
CASSLVKWGYNEQFF
>TRBJ2-1|NA|TRBV28|NA
TGTGCCAGCAGTTTAAGGTTGAGGGGATATGAGCAGTTCTTC
CASSLRLRGYEQFF
>TRBJ2-1|NA|TRBV18|once
TGTGCCAGCTCACCACTGCGGGAATACAATGAGCAGTTCTTC
CASSPLREYNEQFF
>TRBJ2-2|NA|TRBV5-1|NA
TGCGCCAGCATCAGCGGGCACGCGAACACCGGGGAGCTGTTTTTT
CASISGHANTGELFF
>TRBJ2-1|TRBD2|TRBV7-2|NA
TGTGCCAGCAGCGCCCTAGCGGAGCTAGAGCAGTTCTTC
CASSALAELEQFF
>TRBJ2-7|NA|TRBV6-1|NA
TGTGCCAGCAGTGAATCTCGTTACGAGCAGTACTTC
CASSESRYEQYF
>TRBJ1-5|NA|TRBV28|NA
TGTGCCAGCAGCCAACGGCGCGCAGTTCTTGGTCAGCCCCAGCATTTT
CASSQRRAVLGQPQHF
>TRBJ1-2|NA|TRBV5-6|NA
TGTGCCAGCAGCTTAGGTTGGACGGCACAACCCTATGGCTACACCTTC
CASSLGWTAQPYGYTF
>TRBJ2-7|TRBD2|TRBV5-1|NA
TGCGCCAGCAGATCCGGACTAGCGGGAGTCTACGAGCAGTACTTC
CASRSGLAGVYEQYF
>TRBJ1-2|TRBD1|TRBV28|NA
TGTGCCAGCAGTCCGCCCACTTACAGACAGGGGGATAGGGGCTACACCTTC
CASSPPTYRQGDRGYTF
>TRBJ2-7|NA|TRBV5-4|NA
TGTGCCAGCAGCTTGTCAAGCTCCTACGAGCAGTACTTC
CASSLSSSYEQYF
>TRBJ1-2|NA|TRBV28|NA
TGTGCCAGCTCATCGAAGGGTAGGGATAGGATTGGTGGCTACACCTTC
CASSSKGRDRIGGYTF
>TRBJ2-7|TRBD1|TRBV4-1|NA
TGCGCCAGCAGCCACCTTCTGGACAGGGGGTTTGACGAGCAGTACTTC
CASSHLLDRGFDEQYF
>TRBJ1-5|TRBD1|TRBV30|NA
TGTGCCTGGAGCGACGGACAGGGAGATCAGCCCCAGCATTTT
CAWSDGQGDQPQHF
>TRBJ2-5|NA|TRBV6-1|NA
TGTGCCAGCAGTGAAGAAGCGGTCAAAGAGACCCAGTACTTC
CASSEEAVKETQYF
>TRBJ2-1|TRBD2|TRBV7-3|once
TGTGCCAGCAGCTTAACTTCCGGGCTAGCGGATCCTGGGGAGCAGTTCTTC
CASSLTSGLADPGEQFF
>TRBJ1-1|NA|TRBV2|NA
TGTGCCAGCAGTGAAGCGCTTCGGGCGGGAGAGATAGCTTTCTTT
CASSEALRAGEIAFF
>TRBJ1-4|NA|TRBV5-1|NA
TGCGCCAGCAGGGAGGGGGTTAATGAAAAACTGTTTTTT
CASREGVNEKLFF
>TRBJ1-2|NA|TRBV5-1|NA
TGCGCCAGCAGCTTGGACGCCTCTCTTCGGGGCTACACCTTC
CASSLDASLRGYTF
>TRBJ2-7|TRBD1|TRBV29-1|NA
TGCAGCGTTGAAACCCGGGGACAGTACTACGAGCAGTACTTC
CSVETRGQYYEQYF
>TRBJ1-5|NA|TRBV19|NA
TGTGCCAGTGGGGTCGTAGGGGTAGGCAATCAGCCCCAGCATTTT
CASGVVGVGNQPQHF
>TRBJ2-6|NA|TRBV7-3|NA
TGTGCCAGCAGCTTAATTCAGACTGGGGCCAACGTCCTGACTTTC
CASSLIQTGANVLTF
>TRBJ2-3|NA|TRBV4-1|NA
TGCGCCAGCAGCCACCCCGGAGGTAGAGGGCCAGATACGCAGTATTTT
CASSHPGGRGPDTQYF
>TRBJ2-3|NA|TRBV20-1|NA
TGCAGTGCTAGAGACAGGGTCACGCAGTATTTT
CSARDRVTQYF
>TRBJ2-7|NA|TRBV12-5|NA
TGTGCTAGTGGTTTCCCCGGGGCCCTGAGGCCCTACGAGCAGTACTTC
CASGFPGALRPYEQYF
>TRBJ1-1|NA|TRBV7-2|NA
TGTGCCAGCAGCTATACCTCTCTGTGGAACACTGAAGCTTTCTTT
CASSYTSLWNTEAFF
>TRBJ2-3|TRBD1|TRBV7-9|NA
TGTGCCAGCAGCCAAAGGGACAGTCGCACAGATACGCAGTATTTT
CASSQRDSRTDTQYF